What follows is one TCR beta chain and its context. Only in-frame clones appear in the TCRdb table, and some are missing; sequencing was by immunoSEQ multiplex PCR. Of more than 100,000 clones listed, approximately 89% were seen once; the top ten hold roughly 8%. This sample is drawn from a study of control samples from healthy donors and cancer patients. Deletions cut 6 bases from V and 1 base from J, with 9 bases between. Germline V gives CDR1 MDHEN, CDR2 SYDVKM. The CDR3 has 13 residues. The sequenced sample consisted of PBMCs. This clonotype originated in a man aged 45 to 65 with head and neck cancer. This chain joins TRBV28 and TRBJ1-1; D might be TRBD1 (6 bases). CDR3 DNA sequence: TGTGCCAGCAGACTACAGGGGAACACTGAAGCTTTCTTT. Protein sequence: CASRLQGNTEAFF.